This T cell receptor beta chain was sequenced in a study of blood T cell repertoires in COVID-19. For the study at large: PBMCs, B-cell-depleted T cells, or T cells were the source of the cDNA or gDNA that made up the material.

The CDR3 is made up of 16 amino acids. The V and J ends lost 6 bases and 4 bases respectively, with 21 bases between them. The V gene's germline CDR1 is SNHLY and CDR2 FYNNEI. Using immunoSEQ multiplex PCR, the repertoire was profiled, and TCRdb retains in-frame clones only, with some absent. The repertoire consists of about 190,000 clones, with 65% to 85% occurring once and the leading ten covering over 5%. The receptor was derived from a woman aged 25 to 39 with acute or convalescent COVID-19. The sequenced material came from peripheral blood. The chain has TRBV2 and TRBJ1-2; weak D call: TRBD1 (6 bases). CDR3 sequence: CASRRGLDRIPYGYTF. In DNA form, the CDR3 reads TGTGCCAGCAGACGAGGCCTAGACAGGATACCCTATGGCTACACCTTC.